This T cell receptor (beta chain) was captured by sequencing in a study of blood T cells in healthy people across ages. Notes on the study in general: Strong correlation existed between TCR beta diversity and naive T cell percentage. Versus aged donors, long-lived donors had higher diversity and more naive CD4+ cells.

CDR3 length: 15 residues. Germline loops: CDR1 SNHLY, CDR2 FYNNEI. The V segment lost 6 bases and the J segment 5 bases; nucleotides outside the gene matches: 8. A note on this clonotype: Its matching antigen is unknown.

The use of a sample-barcoded 5' primer and a J-beta primer mix characterized a second PCR of about 7 to 12 cycles. Researchers report that a template-switch adaptor with 12 random nucleotides tagged each cDNA molecule. TCRdb itself ran the 5' RACE reads through MiXCR, one entry per CDR3 protein. The sample has roughly 800,000 distinct CDR3 sequences, roughly 25% seen once. This same sample was also taken into another study, of T cells of mothers and their children.

Sequencing was performed on blood. This TCR derives from a boy aged 10-17 years in good health. The rearrangement uses TRBV2 and TRBJ2-1, with 9 bases matching TRBD1. CDR3 sequence reads: CASRLDRGAHNEQFF. CDR3 nucleotide sequence: TGTGCCAGCAGGCTCGACAGGGGGGCCCACAATGAGCAGTTCTTC.